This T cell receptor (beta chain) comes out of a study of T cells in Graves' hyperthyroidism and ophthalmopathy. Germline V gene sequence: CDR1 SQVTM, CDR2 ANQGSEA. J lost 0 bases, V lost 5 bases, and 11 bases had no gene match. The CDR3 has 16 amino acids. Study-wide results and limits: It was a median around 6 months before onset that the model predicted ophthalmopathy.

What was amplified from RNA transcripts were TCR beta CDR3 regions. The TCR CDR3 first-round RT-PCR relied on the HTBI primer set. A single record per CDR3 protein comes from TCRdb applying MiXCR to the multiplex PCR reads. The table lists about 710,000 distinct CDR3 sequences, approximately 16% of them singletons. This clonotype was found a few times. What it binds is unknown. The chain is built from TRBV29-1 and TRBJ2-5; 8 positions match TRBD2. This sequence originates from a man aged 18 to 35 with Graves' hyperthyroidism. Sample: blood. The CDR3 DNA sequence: TGCAGCGTTCCTATCGGGAGGGGAGCGTACCAAGAGACCCAGTACTTC. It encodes CSVPIGRGAYQETQYF. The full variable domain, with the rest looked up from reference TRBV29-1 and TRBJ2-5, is SAVISQKPSRDICQRGTSLTIQCQVDSQVTMMFWYRQQPGQSLTLIATANQGSEATYESGFVIDKFPISRPNLTFSTLTVSNMSPEDSSIYLCSVPIGRGAYQETQYFGPGTRLLVL.